These T cell receptor beta chains were read from a single sample in a study of neurological immune-mediated disorders. A single record per CDR3 protein comes from TCRdb applying MiXCR to the 5' RACE reads. The table lists about 54,000 distinct CDR3 sequences, under 5% of them singletons. Sequenced material: CD4+ T cells from blood. These receptors were collected from a woman aged 40 to 50 with multiple sclerosis. Each CDR3 is given with its conserved first and last residue.

V gene	CDR3 protein
TRBV29-1	CSVGGLGTEAFF
TRBV5-1	CASSLEASGVPNTQYF
TRBV7-9	CASSTGSSGNTIYF
TRBV19	CASSIRGYNEQFF
TRBV29-1	CSARLGTNTEAFF
TRBV5-1	CASRLGGTDTQYF
TRBV14	CASSQLDGGSTDTQYF
TRBV5-6	CASSLWTEAFF
TRBV3-1	CASSQVGKGEAFF
TRBV10-3	CAIKKAGGLADTQYF
TRBV5-1	CASSLGFGNQPQHF
TRBV3-1	CASSQGRETQYF
TRBV20-1	CSARDLKAVVSDEQFF
TRBV29-1	CSACPTGIPDTQYF
TRBV2	CASRGTRGDTEAFF
TRBV5-1	CASSLETPNTGELFF
TRBV5-1	CASSPGFNTEAFF
TRBV12-3/TRBV12-4	CASSTSLTNTQYF
TRBV20-1	CSAVGQGTFRSNQPQHF
TRBV5-5	CASSLQLSLDYTDTQYF
TRBV5-1	CASSSENRVGYTF
TRBV4-1	CASSPSGDQPQHF
TRBV29-1	CSVDVRGGMTDTQYF
TRBV12-3/TRBV12-4	CASSRSLGDSPLHF
TRBV7-6	CASSLAGTLKAGELFF
TRBV12-3/TRBV12-4	CASSFSTANTGELFF
TRBV12-3/TRBV12-4	CASRGANRDGFYGYTF
TRBV12-3/TRBV12-4	CASSAYRVHSNQPQHF
TRBV6-5	CASMIGFSGNTINF
TRBV4-1	CASSPRVAPVGELFF
TRBV5-1	CASSSTPNTGELFF
TRBV4-1	CASSPQGETQYF
TRBV6-1	CASALTGYADTQYF
TRBV4-2	CASSQASGQPQHF
TRBV20-1	CSARGASGGEDTQYF
TRBV2	CASSVYTEAFF
TRBV5-1	CASSLSVSGANVLTF
TRBV5-1	CASSLGGIEATFF
TRBV14	CASSLRWPGELFF
TRBV12-3/TRBV12-4	CASSSRATQETQYF